This is a list of T cell receptor beta chains from one sample in a study of blood T cell repertoires in COVID-19. Clones were sequenced by immunoSEQ multiplex PCR, and TCRdb holds only the in-frame ones, with some missing. The table shows approximately 250,000 clones, with approximately 80% occurring only once. Sequencing was performed on peripheral blood. The receptor source for this set is a woman between 35 and 50 years old who had recovered from COVID-19. Each CDR3 is given without its conserved first and last residue. The order of the fields is V gene, CDR3 protein.

v_gene: TRBV19; CDR3aa: ASSKDTATNEKLF
v_gene: TRBV11-1; CDR3aa: ASSLVAGGPVETQY
v_gene: TRBV7-9; CDR3aa: ASSLDSHGYT
v_gene: TRBV6-5; CDR3aa: ASSRDREYEQY
v_gene: TRBV6-4; CDR3aa: ASGLFHYGYT
v_gene: TRBV5-1; CDR3aa: ASTIAGGSGYGYT
v_gene: TRBV28; CDR3aa: ASSAPGQGIEKLF
v_gene: TRBV19; CDR3aa: ASSTQVSYGYT
v_gene: TRBV28; CDR3aa: ASSLGVTGVSYEQY
v_gene: TRBV7-3; CDR3aa: ASSSSGGADTQY
v_gene: TRBV7-9; CDR3aa: ASRRADRGEKLF
v_gene: TRBV5-6; CDR3aa: ASSLALLAGYEQY
v_gene: TRBV9; CDR3aa: ASSVNRGTQTNYGYT
v_gene: TRBV14; CDR3aa: ASSPPGTGAPRTEAF
v_gene: TRBV7-8; CDR3aa: ASSQIASATTDTQY
v_gene: TRBV4-3; CDR3aa: ASSQDLSGQLT
v_gene: TRBV19; CDR3aa: ASSVGITYEQY
v_gene: TRBV7-9; CDR3aa: ASSGGAYGYT
v_gene: TRBV7-9; CDR3aa: ASSFLGGYWSEAF
v_gene: TRBV6-5; CDR3aa: ASMRRRISGNTIY
v_gene: TRBV28; CDR3aa: ASSGSGQGNTEAF
v_gene: TRBV18; CDR3aa: ASSPFRDRGLLT
v_gene: TRBV3-1/TRBV3-2; CDR3aa: ASSHSSYEQY
v_gene: TRBV6-2/TRBV6-3; CDR3aa: ASSPTGLGELF
v_gene: TRBV15; CDR3aa: ATQPLAGRETQY
v_gene: TRBV7-9; CDR3aa: ASHTGNSYNEQF
v_gene: TRBV3-1/TRBV3-2; CDR3aa: ASSHRTASTEAF
v_gene: TRBV28; CDR3aa: ASSSFRLAGGQRGSYNEQF
v_gene: TRBV6-1; CDR3aa: ASSEGVRRTGYTEAF
v_gene: TRBV10-2; CDR3aa: ASSRQGDLSEQY
v_gene: TRBV19; CDR3aa: ASSIPGEETQY
v_gene: TRBV12-3/TRBV12-4; CDR3aa: ASSLQINEKLF
v_gene: TRBV30; CDR3aa: AWSVVREDNEKLF
v_gene: TRBV5-4; CDR3aa: ASSLEGNYGYT
v_gene: TRBV6-5; CDR3aa: ASSYGGGGEQF
v_gene: TRBV7-2; CDR3aa: ASSYDRMNTEAF
v_gene: TRBV5-1; CDR3aa: ASSRGQPSVDTIY
v_gene: TRBV7-2; CDR3aa: ASSRQEGSYEQY
v_gene: TRBV4-1; CDR3aa: ASSRGQGKDSNYGYT
v_gene: TRBV25-1; CDR3aa: ASSESRGLQPQH
v_gene: TRBV5-1; CDR3aa: ASSWPGQGFNYGYT
v_gene: TRBV18; CDR3aa: ASSRDRVNEQY
v_gene: TRBV29-1; CDR3aa: SVDPGDYGYT
v_gene: TRBV9; CDR3aa: ASSVVGGGATDTQY
v_gene: TRBV12-3/TRBV12-4; CDR3aa: ASSSVDGEPQH
v_gene: TRBV28; CDR3aa: ASSLPGGLTNYGYT
v_gene: TRBV11-2; CDR3aa: ASSFLLSSYEQY
v_gene: TRBV6-1; CDR3aa: ASSEEQGARSPLH
v_gene: TRBV2; CDR3aa: ASETGGAGNTIY
v_gene: TRBV5-1; CDR3aa: ASSRPSGITDTQY
v_gene: TRBV7-2; CDR3aa: ASSRTGGMSSYEQY
v_gene: TRBV6-5; CDR3aa: ASSYSAVYEQY
v_gene: TRBV5-6; CDR3aa: ASSAQSRGGYT
v_gene: TRBV2; CDR3aa: ASSEARHTEAF
v_gene: TRBV30; CDR3aa: AWSIGQGAYEQY
v_gene: TRBV6-6; CDR3aa: ASSYQGNTEAF
v_gene: TRBV10-3; CDR3aa: AIRGTSGVFSYNEQF
v_gene: TRBV19; CDR3aa: ASSTTTGQETQY
v_gene: TRBV3-1/TRBV3-2; CDR3aa: ASSESETQY
v_gene: TRBV6-1; CDR3aa: ASSDRGVYYGYT